Each of the 22 T cell receptor beta chains below was sequenced from the same sample in a study of blood T cells in healthy people across ages (dated by TCRdb to 2014 to 2015). The library came from 5' RACE. TCRdb shows the sequencer as Illumina HiSeq 2500. A second PCR of roughly 6 to 12 cycles was performed with a sample-barcoded 5' primer and a J-beta primer mix. Clones were called with MiXCR by TCRdb after fastp trimmed the public reads at Q25, and only in-frame beta chains were retained. Rows merge per CDR3 protein into single entries with the most common DNA and genes. The sample table holds 380,000 or so distinct CDR3 sequences, of which 45% to 60% were seen once. Over 40% of the sample belongs to the ten largest clones. Source material: blood. These receptors originate from a man aged 60 to 69 in good health.

The V gene is TRBV28, the J gene TRBJ2-7, with 8 bases lining up with TRBD1. CDR1 and CDR2 from the germline V gene are MDHEN and SYDVKM. Trimming took 5 bases from V and 3 from J; bases not matched to a gene: 9. The CDR3 length is 15 residues. Here the CDR3 reads CASSLMGTGLYEQYF. DNA of the CDR3: TGTGCCAGCAGTCTAATGGGGACAGGTCTCTACGAGCAGTACTTC.

The V and J genes are TRBV6-1 and TRBJ2-6, with 10 positions matching TRBD2. Germline loops: CDR1 MNHNS, CDR2 SASEGT. After removal of 4 bases from V and 2 bases from J, the junction contained 5 bases not matched to a gene. CDR3 size: 17 residues. DNA for the CDR3: TGTGCCAGCAGTGCGGGGCTAGCGGGAGCTGGGGCCAACGTCCTGACTTTC. Its translation is CASSAGLAGAGANVLTF.

In its sample, this clonotype was seen a few times. This chain connects TRBV20-1 to TRBJ2-7, with TRBD2 as a possible D gene (6 bases). Per germline, CDR1 DFQATT and CDR2 SNEGSKA (reference sequence). The germline V and J ends were trimmed by 5 bases and 0 bases, with 11 bases remaining between them. The length of the CDR3 is 13 residues. CDR3 region: CSADGRSSYEQYF. CDR3 in DNA: TGCAGTGCTGACGGGAGAAGCTCCTACGAGCAGTACTTC.

This clonotype showed up just a few times. The J gene is TRBJ2-7, the V gene TRBV14; 8 bases map to TRBD2. This CDR3 has 15 amino acids. Germline trimming cut 0 bases from V and 3 bases from J; bases unmatched to any gene: 4. Germline V gives CDR1 SGHDN, CDR2 FVKESK. CDR3 DNA sequence: TGTGCCAGCAGCCAAGATGCGGGGGGCCGCTACGAGCAGTACTTC. Translated, it gives CASSQDAGGRYEQYF.

The V call is TRBV12-3 or TRBV12-4, the J call TRBJ1-2, with unresolved D. The CDR3 covers 12 residues. V gave up 8 bases and J gave up 4 bases, with 11 bases separating them. The CDR3 region is CASRGGSYGYTF. In DNA form, the CDR3 reads TGTGCCAGCCGAGGAGGGTCCTATGGCTACACCTTC.

This sequence joins TRBV2 and TRBJ2-7; D unclear. This CDR3 comprises 14 residues. Germline V gene data show CDR1 as SNHLY and CDR2 as FYNNEI. V was pared by 3 bases and J by 1 base, with 10 bases between. The CDR3 nucleotides are TGTGCCAGCAGTGATTCAGATTTTTCCTACGAGCAGTACTTC. It translates to CASSDSDFSYEQYF. The complete variable domain, with remaining parts taken from reference TRBV2 and TRBJ2-7, reads EPEVTQTPSHQVTQMGQEVILRCVPISNHLYFYWYRQILGQKVEFLVSFYNNEISEKSEIFDDQFSVERPDGSNFTLKIRSTKLEDSAMYFCASSDSDFSYEQYFGPGTRLTVT.

This clonotype was seen a few times. The chain carries TRBV25-1 and TRBJ1-2; no reliable D call. V lost 5 bases, J lost 7 bases, and 14 bases lay in between. The CDR3 spans 13 residues. Germline loops: CDR1 MGHDK, CDR2 SYGVNS. The DNA for the CDR3 is TGTGCCAGCAGTTCCCCGGGCCCTGCTGGCTACACCTTC. This gives the protein CASSSPGPAGYTF.

Concerning this clonotype itself: Compared with germline, one end of the junction differs, possibly owing to a read error. This chain uses TRBV4-2 with TRBJ1-1; no reliable D call. Germline V gene lookup returns CDR1 LGHNA and CDR2 YNFKEQ. The CDR3 loop spans 16 amino acids. DNA for the CDR3: TGTGCCGGCAGCCAAGAGAGGTGGGGAAGTGGGACTGAAGCTTTCTTT. It translates to CAGSQERWGSGTEAFF.

This clonotype was seen a few times. This chain joins TRBV29-1 and TRBJ2-3; no clear D. This CDR3 contains 11 residues. CDR1 is SQVTM and CDR2 is ANQGSEA in the germline V gene. Trimming took off 6 bases at V and 4 bases at J, with 8 bases between the two ends. DNA for the CDR3: TGCAGCGTCCCCTCCCCAGATACGCAGTATTTT. Residues: CSVPSPDTQYF.

This clonotype turned up a few times. The chain is built from TRBV27 and TRBJ2-3, with 8 bases fitting TRBD1. The trim removed 6 bases at V and 3 bases at J, leaving 14 bases unmatched. The germline V gene has CDR1 MNHEY and CDR2 SMNVEV (reference sequence). The length of the CDR3 is 17 residues. CDR3 sequence: CASSLGTGTGTTDTQYF. Written as DNA, the CDR3 is TGTGCCAGCAGCCTCGGGACCGGGACAGGAACGACAGATACGCAGTATTTT.

Remarks on this clonotype: This sequence may be a read error, since a much larger clone differs from it by one base. V and J are TRBV10-1 and TRBJ2-2, with D tentatively TRBD2 (7 bases). The CDR3 consists of 14 residues. The V gene's germline CDR1 is WNHNN and CDR2 SYGVQD (reference sequence). V dropped 3 bases and J dropped 6 bases, with 11 bases sitting between them. The CDR3 coding sequence is TGCGCCAGCAGTGACCCGGGGGGCGCCGGGGAGCTGTTTTTT. Translating gives CASSDPGGAGELFF.

The genes are TRBV29-1 and TRBJ2-6; D uncertain. V dropped 2 bases and J dropped 0 bases, with 5 bases sitting between them. The CDR3 has 14 residues. Germline loops: CDR1 SQVTM, CDR2 ANQGSEA. DNA for the CDR3: TGCAGCGTTGAACACGGCTCTGGGGCCAACGTCCTGACTTTC. Translating gives CSVEHGSGANVLTF. Complete variable domain (other parts from reference TRBV29-1 and TRBJ2-6): SAVISQKPSRDICQRGTSLTIQCQVDSQVTMMFWYRQQPGQSLTLIATANQGSEATYESGFVIDKFPISRPNLTFSTLTVSNMSPEDSSIYLCSVEHGSGANVLTFGAGSRLTVL.

With regard to this clonotype: This could be a read error, since a much larger clone is one nucleotide away. The V call is TRBV5-1, the J call TRBJ1-2; possibly TRBD1 for D (5 bases). Germline V gene sequence: CDR1 SGHRS, CDR2 YFSETQ. CDR3 length equals 15 residues. V dropped 4 bases and J dropped 12 bases, with 25 bases sitting between them. The DNA for the CDR3 is TGCGCCAGCAGCCCGGAGGGCACTTCACAGCGGGGCCACACCTTC. Its protein product is CASSPEGTSQRGHTF.

The genes are TRBV20-1 and TRBJ2-2; tentative D call: TRBD1 (5 bases). Germline V gene data show CDR1 as DFQATT and CDR2 as SNEGSKA (reference sequence). CDR3 length equals 15 residues. V shed 0 bases and J shed 4 bases, with 12 bases lying between them. Here the CDR3 reads CSARDTQGRTGELFF. The CDR3 region has the DNA TGCAGTGCTAGAGATACCCAGGGTCGCACCGGGGAGCTGTTTTTT.

J is TRBJ1-2 and V is TRBV15, with 9 bases lining up with TRBD1. The CDR3 length is 14 residues. Germline assignment: CDR1 LNHNV and CDR2 YYDKDF (reference sequence). With V trimmed by 4 bases and J by 8 bases, 8 bases remained unmatched. The CDR3 sequence: CATSTAGQGTGYTF. The CDR3 coding sequence is TGTGCCACCAGCACCGCCGGACAGGGGACCGGCTACACCTTC.

The chain uses TRBV7-3 and TRBJ2-1; possible D gene TRBD2, 5 bases. The J call may be wrong; the DNA end is better matched by TRBJ2-7. This CDR3 contains 15 residues. CDR1 and CDR2 (germline): SGHTA, FQGTGA. This chain's CDR3 is CASSLTGSSYNEQYF. The DNA of the CDR3 is TGTGCCAGCAGCTTAACAGGGAGCTCCTACAATGAGCAGTACTTC.

V usage is TRBV6-5 and J usage is TRBJ2-1, with D unresolved. CDR3 length equals 17 residues. Germline lookup yields CDR1 MNHEY and CDR2 SVGAGI. V was cut by 2 bases and J by 3 bases, with 17 bases left in between. CDR3 protein: CASSYGMVARNYNEQFF. CDR3 nucleotides: TGTGCCAGCAGTTACGGGATGGTTGCTAGAAACTACAATGAGCAGTTCTTC.

In its sample, this clonotype was seen a few times. The rearrangement links TRBV20-1 to TRBJ2-7; D is unclear. This CDR3 comprises 13 residues. Germline lookup yields CDR1 DFQATT and CDR2 SNEGSKA (reference sequence). V was clipped by 6 bases and J by 5 bases, with 17 bases between them. The CDR3 nucleotides are TGCAGTGCCGCCCGCGGAGTGAGGAACGAGCAGTACTTC. Translation: CSAARGVRNEQYF.

V and J are TRBV28 and TRBJ1-5; tentatively, D is TRBD1 (6 bases). Per germline, CDR1 MDHEN and CDR2 SYDVKM. V was clipped by 0 bases and J by 6 bases, with 15 bases between them. This CDR3 contains 16 residues. The CDR3 here is CASSLWGGGTGQPQHF. CDR3 DNA: TGTGCCAGCAGTTTATGGGGAGGGGGGACGGGTCAGCCCCAGCATTTT. The full variable domain, rest sourced from reference TRBV28 and TRBJ1-5, is DVKVTQSSRYLVKRTGEKVFLECVQDMDHENMFWYRQDPGLGLRLIYFSYDVKMKEKGDIPEGYSVSREKKERFSLILESASTNQTSMYLCASSLWGGGTGQPQHFGDGTRLSIL.

This clonotype was found a few times. The chain joins TRBV12-3 or TRBV12-4 to TRBJ2-1, with TRBD2 matching 7 bases. V was pared by 1 base and J by 9 bases, with 9 bases of the junction left unmatched. The CDR3 length is 15 residues. CDR3 nucleotides: TGTGCCAGCAGTTTAGATAAGCGGGGAGGGAGTGAGCAGTTCTTC. This gives the protein CASSLDKRGGSEQFF.

This chain links TRBV28 with TRBJ2-1; D is unresolved. The closer fit of TRBJ2-7 to the DNA end suggests the J call may be wrong. The length of the CDR3 is 12 residues. The germline gives CDR1 MDHEN, CDR2 SYDVKM. CDR3 protein: CASTNPAREQYF. The DNA of the CDR3 is TGTGCCAGCACCAACCCCGCTCGCGAGCAGTACTTC.

This chain links TRBV7-9 with TRBJ2-1, with a weak D call TRBD1 (5 bases). The CDR3 has 18 amino acids. V was trimmed by 0 bases and J by 8 bases, leaving 23 bases between them. Germline CDR1 is SEHNR and CDR2 is FQNEAQ (reference sequence). The CDR3, as DNA: TGTGCCAGCAGCTTAGCGAAGGGGCGCGCTGATAGTGGCTATGAGCAGTTCTTC. Protein sequence: CASSLAKGRADSGYEQFF.